A single sample is the source of the 15 T cell receptor beta chains below, sequenced in a study of blood T cells in healthy people across ages. A second PCR of 7 to 11 cycles used a sample-barcoded 5' primer and a J-beta primer mix. In TCRdb, the 5' RACE reads were re-called with MiXCR into one record per CDR3 protein. The table lists roughly 800,000 distinct CDR3 sequences, roughly 64% of them singletons. Material: blood. These receptors came from a man aged 25-40 years in good health.

The chain combines TRBV15 with TRBJ2-7; the D is unclear. This CDR3 comprises 15 residues. The V end was cut by 0 bases, the J end by 1 base, with 10 bases between. CDR1 is LNHNV, CDR2 YYDKDF, per germline (reference sequence). CDR3 residues: CATSRDQIQSYEQYF. The CDR3 DNA reads as TGTGCCACCAGCAGAGATCAGATACAGTCCTACGAGCAGTACTTC.

The rearrangement uses TRBV27 and TRBJ1-2, with a weak D call TRBD1 (6 bases). The V end was cut by 2 bases, the J end by 7 bases, with 14 bases between. Germline V gene data show CDR1 as MNHEY and CDR2 as SMNVEV (reference sequence). The CDR3 runs to 14 residues. The CDR3 coding sequence is TGTGCCAGCAGTTTAGGGGGGCGCGGCTCTGGCTACACCTTC. This translates into CASSLGGRGSGYTF.

The V and J genes are TRBV14 and TRBJ2-3, with 7 bases aligning to TRBD1. V was clipped by 7 bases and J by 2 bases; unmatched bases: 6. CDR1 is SGHDN, CDR2 FVKESK, per germline. The length of the CDR3 is 14 residues. The CDR3 coding sequence is TGTGCCAGCACGACGGGACAGCACACAGATACGCAGTATTTT. Protein: CASTTGQHTDTQYF. The variable domain in full, completed from reference TRBV14 and TRBJ2-3, reads EAGVTQFPSHSVIEKGQTVTLRCDPISGHDNLYWYRRVMGKEIKFLLHFVKESKQDESGMPNNRFLAERTGGTYSTLKVQPAELEDSGVYFCASTTGQHTDTQYFGPGTRLTVL.

This sequence joins TRBV11-1 and TRBJ2-4, with 11 bases matching TRBD1. The end of the DNA aligns better with TRBJ2-5, so the J call may be wrong. Germline V gives CDR1 SGHAT, CDR2 FQDESV (reference sequence). The CDR3 sequence is 15 residues long. This CDR3 is CASSSGQGAWETQYF. For the CDR3, the DNA is TGTGCCAGCAGCTCCGGACAGGGGGCGTGGGAGACCCAGTACTTC.

This clonotype has a handful of counts. This could be a read error, since a much larger clone is one nucleotide away. V usage is TRBV11-1 and J usage is TRBJ2-5; the D gene could be TRBD1 or TRBD2 (5 bases each). The CDR3 runs 12 residues. Trimming shortened V by 2 bases and J by 5 bases, and 6 bases separated the two germline ends. The germline CDR1 and CDR2 sequences are SGHAT and FQDESV (reference sequence). This CDR3 is CASSLWGETQYF. The CDR3 bases are TGTGCCAGCAGCTTATGGGGGGAGACCCAGTACTTC.

The chain employs TRBV5-1 and TRBJ2-7; 10 bases fit TRBD1. The germline V gene has CDR1 SGHRS and CDR2 YFSETQ. Unmatched junction bases numbered 15, after V lost 3 bases and J lost 6 bases. The CDR3 runs to 17 residues. DNA of the CDR3: TGCGCCAGCAGCTCACGGGACAGGGGAAGCAGCCTCAGCGAGCAGTACTTC. Translated, it gives CASSSRDRGSSLSEQYF.

The V call is TRBV28, the J call TRBJ1-1, with a tentative D call TRBD1 (5 bases). CDR1 is MDHEN and CDR2 is SYDVKM in the germline V gene. V was pared by 5 bases and J by 7 bases, with 11 bases between. The CDR3 covers 12 residues. CDR3 sequence reads: CASSIPDSEAFF. The CDR3 nucleotides read TGTGCCAGCAGTATACCCGACAGTGAAGCTTTCTTT.

CDR3 region: CASGRGTGSYNEQFF. In nucleotides, the CDR3 is TGTGCCAGCGGCCGAGGGACGGGGTCCTACAATGAGCAGTTCTTC. The chain joins TRBV7-8 to TRBJ2-1, with D possibly called TRBD1 or TRBD2 (5 bases each). V shed 8 bases and J shed 1 base, with 15 bases lying between them. The germline V gene has CDR1 SGHVS and CDR2 FQNEAQ. This CDR3 is 15 amino acids long.

For this clonotype: The junction shows a germline mismatch at one end, possibly a read error. The chain has TRBV6-1 and TRBJ2-1; D gene uncertain. Germline V gives CDR1 MNHNS, CDR2 SASEGT. The CDR3 covers 16 residues. CDR3 nucleotides: TGTGCCGGCAGTGAGTCCAGGACGGCTCTATTGGATGAGCAGTTCTTC. Amino acid sequence: CAGSESRTALLDEQFF.

There are a few counts of this clonotype. The chain is built from TRBV3-1 and TRBJ2-7, with D possibly TRBD1 on 6 matching bases. The J call may be faulty, since TRBJ2-5 better matches the DNA end. The germline V gene has CDR1 LGHDT and CDR2 YNNKEL (reference sequence). This CDR3 has 13 residues. The CDR3 region is CASSQGTVETQYF. The CDR3 DNA is TGTGCCAGCAGCCAAGGGACAGTTGAGACCCAGTACTTC.

V is TRBV28 and J is TRBJ2-7; D is possibly TRBD1 (5 bases). V lost 6 bases, J lost 4 bases, and 25 bases lay in between. The germline V gene has CDR1 MDHEN and CDR2 SYDVKM. This CDR3 region has 17 residues. CDR3 sequence (DNA): TGTGCCAGCAGCCCTCAGGGTAGAGGATGGAAGCTTTACGAGCAGTACTTC. Protein: CASSPQGRGWKLYEQYF.

V gene TRBV6-6 combines with J gene TRBJ2-5, with 11 nucleotides matching TRBD1. Germline CDR1 MNHNY, CDR2 SVGAGI (reference sequence). This CDR3 contains 15 residues. V shed 5 bases and J 3 bases; nucleotides not matched to a gene: 5. The CDR3 DNA is TGTGCCAGCAGTGACGGGACAGGGGGAAAAGAGACCCAGTACTTC. Its translation is CASSDGTGGKETQYF.

In this sample, this clonotype turned up a few times. V and J are TRBV29-1 and TRBJ1-1; weak D call: TRBD1 (5 bases). The CDR3 consists of 13 residues. The V end was cut by 2 bases, the J end by 4 bases, with 11 bases between. The germline gives CDR1 SQVTM, CDR2 ANQGSEA. This CDR3 is CSVEMGQFTEAFF. CDR3 sequence (DNA): TGCAGCGTTGAAATGGGGCAGTTCACTGAAGCTTTCTTT.

The chain uses TRBV15 and TRBJ2-7, with D perhaps matching TRBD2 (7 bases). The V gene lost 0 bases and the J gene lost 1 base, with 22 bases spanning the gap. This CDR3 has 19 residues. Germline CDR1 is LNHNV and CDR2 is YYDKDF (reference sequence). In DNA form, the CDR3 reads TGTGCCACCAGCAGAGATTCTGGACGGGGGGCCCCAATGTCCTACGAGCAGTACTTC. Translated, it gives CATSRDSGRGAPMSYEQYF.

The chain is built from TRBV25-1 and TRBJ2-7; a possible D gene is TRBD2 (6 bases). The length of the CDR3 is 16 residues. V was shortened by 4 bases and J by 1 base, with 17 bases between the two germline ends. Looked up from germline, CDR1 is MGHDK and CDR2 is SYGVNS. The CDR3 reads CASSGDSHLLSYEQYF. The CDR3 bases are TGTGCCAGCAGTGGGGACTCGCATCTTTTGTCCTACGAGCAGTACTTC.